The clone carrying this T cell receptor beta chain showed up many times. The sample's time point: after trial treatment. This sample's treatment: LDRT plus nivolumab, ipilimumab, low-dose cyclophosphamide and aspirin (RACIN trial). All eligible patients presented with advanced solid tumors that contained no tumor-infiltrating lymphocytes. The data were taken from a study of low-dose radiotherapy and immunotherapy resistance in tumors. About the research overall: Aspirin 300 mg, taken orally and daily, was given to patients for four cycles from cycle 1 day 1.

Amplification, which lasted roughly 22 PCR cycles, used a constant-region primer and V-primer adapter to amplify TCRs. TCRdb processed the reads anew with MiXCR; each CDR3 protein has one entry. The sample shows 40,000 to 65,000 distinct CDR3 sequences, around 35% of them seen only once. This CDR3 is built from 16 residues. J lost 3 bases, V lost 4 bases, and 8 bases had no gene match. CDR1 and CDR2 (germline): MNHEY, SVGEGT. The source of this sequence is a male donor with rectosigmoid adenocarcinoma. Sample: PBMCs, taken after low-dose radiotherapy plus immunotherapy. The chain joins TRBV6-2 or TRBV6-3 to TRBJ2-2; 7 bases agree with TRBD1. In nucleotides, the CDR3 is TGTGCCAGCAGTTTGACAGGGTTCGGGTACACCGGGGAGCTGTTTTTT. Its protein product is CASSLTGFGYTGELFF.